The clone carrying this T cell receptor beta chain has more than one count but fewer than ten. Trimming shortened V by 5 bases and J by 1 base, and 18 bases separated the two germline ends. Germline CDR1 is KGHSH and CDR2 is LQKENI. CDR3 length: 17 residues. The source of the sample is a study of response to subunit inactivated influenza vaccine. TCRdb redid the calling of the RT-PCR reads with MiXCR, one entry per CDR3 protein. The table includes 200,000 to 250,000 distinct CDR3 sequences, 9% to 15% detected once. Sequencing used non-naive T cells sorted from PBMCs, obtained approximately 15 days before vaccination. The rearrangement uses TRBV18 and TRBJ2-1; maybe TRBD1 (5 bases). The clonotype comes from a man aged 50 or older who received an inactivated influenza vaccine. Here the CDR3 reads CASSSPIRQSSYNEQFF. CDR3 DNA sequence: TGTGCCAGCTCATCTCCCATTAGACAGAGTTCCTACAATGAGCAGTTCTTC. The complete variable domain, with remaining parts taken from reference TRBV18 and TRBJ2-1, reads NAGVMQNPRHLVRRRGQEARLRCSPMKGHSHVYWYRQLPEEGLKFMVYLQKENIIDESGMPKERFSAEFPKEGPSILRIQQVVRGDSAAYFCASSSPIRQSSYNEQFFGPGTRLTVL.